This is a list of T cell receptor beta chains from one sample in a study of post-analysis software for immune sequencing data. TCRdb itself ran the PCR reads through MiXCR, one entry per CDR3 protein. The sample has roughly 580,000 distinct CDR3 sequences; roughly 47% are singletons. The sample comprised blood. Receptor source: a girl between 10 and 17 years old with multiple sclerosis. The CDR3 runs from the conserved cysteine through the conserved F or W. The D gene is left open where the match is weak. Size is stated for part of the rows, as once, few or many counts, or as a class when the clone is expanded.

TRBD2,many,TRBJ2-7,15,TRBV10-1,TGCGCCAGCAGTGGCGGGACTAGCGGCTCCTACGAGCAGTACTTC,CASSGGTSGSYEQYF
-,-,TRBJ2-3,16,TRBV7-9,TGTGCCAGCAGCTTTAATACTAGCCGGCTCACAGATACGCAGTATTTT,CASSFNTSRLTDTQYF
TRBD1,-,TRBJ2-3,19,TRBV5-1,TGCGCCAGCAGCTTAGGGGACAGGGAGCGGTGGTACGGCACAGATACGCAGTATTTT,CASSLGDRERWYGTDTQYF
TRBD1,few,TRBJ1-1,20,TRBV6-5,TGTGCCAGCAGTTACTCGAAAGCTGCGGACAGGGTAGGGGAGAACACTGAAGCTTTCTTT,CASSYSKAADRVGENTEAFF
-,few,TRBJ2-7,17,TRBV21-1,TGTGCCAGCAGCAAAGAAGGGACAGGGGACCCCGGCTACGAGCAGTACTTC,CASSKEGTGDPGYEQYF
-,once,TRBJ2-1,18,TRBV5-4,TGTGCCAGCAGCGGACAAGCAAGAGACGGGAGCCCTTCCAATGAGCAGTTCTTC,CASSGQARDGSPSNEQFF
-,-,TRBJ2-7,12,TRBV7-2,TGTGCCAGCAGCTTAGAAAAGTACGAGCAGTACTTC,CASSLEKYEQYF
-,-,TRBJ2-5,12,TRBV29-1,TGCAGCGTTCGCTGGACTGAAGAGACCCAGTACTTC,CSVRWTEETQYF
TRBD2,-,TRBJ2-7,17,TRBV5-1,TGCGCCAGCAGCTTGGAAGCGGGGGGCCCTTCTTTGTACGAGCAGTACTTC,CASSLEAGGPSLYEQYF
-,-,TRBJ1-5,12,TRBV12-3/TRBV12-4,TGTGCCAGCGCGACAGCTGGGTTGCCCCAGCATTTT,CASATAGLPQHF
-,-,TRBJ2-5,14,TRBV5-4,TGTGCCAGCAGCCCCGGCCAGGGCATGGAGACCCAGTACTTC,CASSPGQGMETQYF
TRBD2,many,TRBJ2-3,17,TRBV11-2,TGTGCCAGCAGCTCACGAGCCGGGACTAGTACCACAGATACGCAGTATTTT,CASSSRAGTSTTDTQYF
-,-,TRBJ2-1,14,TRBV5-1,TGCGCCAGCAGCTTAGAGGCGACAGCCAATGAGCAGTTCTTC,CASSLEATANEQFF
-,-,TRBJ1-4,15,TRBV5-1,TGCGCCAGCAGCGCTCAGGCTATCGGCGGGGAAAAACTGTTTTTT,CASSAQAIGGEKLFF
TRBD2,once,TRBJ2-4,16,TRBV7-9,TGTGCCAGCAGCGGCGCTAGCGGGGAAGCCAAAAACATTCAGTACTTC,CASSGASGEAKNIQYF
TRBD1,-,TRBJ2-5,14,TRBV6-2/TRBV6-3,TGTGCCAGAAGACAGGGGGGTTGGGTCGAGACCCAGTACTTC,CARRQGGWVETQYF
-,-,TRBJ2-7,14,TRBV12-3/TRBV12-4,TGTGCCAGCAGTCCGGGAAGGCCCTACAATGAGCAGTACTTC,CASSPGRPYNEQYF
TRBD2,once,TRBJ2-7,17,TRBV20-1,TGCAGTGCCACCCTACTGAATAGGCCGGGAGGGTCCTACGAGCAGTACTTC,CSATLLNRPGGSYEQYF
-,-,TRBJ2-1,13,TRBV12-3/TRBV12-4,TGTGCCAGCCTACTTATCGGCAACAATGAGCAGTTCTTC,CASLLIGNNEQFF
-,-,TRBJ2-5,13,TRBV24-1,TGTGCCACCAGTGATAGGGGCACGGAGACCCAGTACTTC,CATSDRGTETQYF
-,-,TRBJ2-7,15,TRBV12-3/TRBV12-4,TGTGCCAGCAGTTTATACCGGGACCCCTCCTACGAGCAGTACTTC,CASSLYRDPSYEQYF
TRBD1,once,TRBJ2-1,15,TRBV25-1,TGTGCCAGCAGTGACCCGGACAGGCATTACAATGAGCAGTTCTTC,CASSDPDRHYNEQFF
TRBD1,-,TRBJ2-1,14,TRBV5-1,TGCGCCAGCACCGGCCCCCCGGTAGGGGGCGAGCAGTTCTTC,CASTGPPVGGEQFF
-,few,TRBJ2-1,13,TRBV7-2,TGTGCCAGCAGCAGCCTATACTACAATGAGCAGTTCTTC,CASSSLYYNEQFF
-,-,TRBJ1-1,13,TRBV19,TGTGCCAGTAGTGTTAAGACTTGGACTGAAGCTTTCTTT,CASSVKTWTEAFF
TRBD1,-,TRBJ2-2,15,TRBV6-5,TGTGCCAGCACCACCCGGGACAGGAACACCGGGGAGCTGTTTTTT,CASTTRDRNTGELFF
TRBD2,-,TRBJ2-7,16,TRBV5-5,TGTGCCAGCAGCTTGAGGTTAAGCGGGGGGACCTACGAGCAGTACTTC,CASSLRLSGGTYEQYF
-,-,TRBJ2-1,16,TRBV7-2,TGTGCCAGCAGCTTAGCGGGAAGGACTGGCTACAATGAGCAGTTCTTC,CASSLAGRTGYNEQFF
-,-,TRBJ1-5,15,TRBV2,TGTGCCAGCAGTGGAGCAGGGATAGGGAATCAGCCCCAGCATTTT,CASSGAGIGNQPQHF